This entry describes one T cell receptor (beta chain). This sample is drawn from a study of blood T cell repertoires in COVID-19. Whole-study context: COVID-19 samples from acute and convalescent phases originated in the United States, Italy and Spain.

Trimming took 5 bases from V and 2 from J, leaving 9 bases between them. The CDR3 consists of 13 residues. Germline CDR1 and CDR2: SGHVS and FQNEAQ. Methods used by the authors: Counts of nucleated cells, estimated from reference gene primer amplification, were obtained. TCRdb's copy holds only in-frame clones and misses some; the assay was immunoSEQ multiplex PCR. The V and J calls and clone size were taken over from that table, and D and trimming were inferred from the DNA. In the table there are a few hundred thousand clones, 90% of which are singletons. The chain couples TRBV7-8 to TRBJ1-2; D ambiguous. The clonotype originates from a woman aged 60-70 years with COVID-19, enrolled during active disease. Sequenced: peripheral blood. The CDR3 DNA reads TGTGCCAGCAGCCCAGACGGGAACTATGGCTACACCTTC. It codes for CASSPDGNYGYTF.